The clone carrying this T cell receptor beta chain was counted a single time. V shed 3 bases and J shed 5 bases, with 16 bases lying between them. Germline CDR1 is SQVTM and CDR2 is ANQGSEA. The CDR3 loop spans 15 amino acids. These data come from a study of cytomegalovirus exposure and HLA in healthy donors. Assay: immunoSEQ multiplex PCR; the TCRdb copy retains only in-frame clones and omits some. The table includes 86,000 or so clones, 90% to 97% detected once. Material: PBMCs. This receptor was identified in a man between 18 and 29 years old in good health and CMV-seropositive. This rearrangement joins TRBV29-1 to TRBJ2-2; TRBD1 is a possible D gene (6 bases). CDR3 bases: TGCAGCGTTGAGAGACAGGCCATGGGGACCGGGGAGCTGTTTTTT. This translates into CSVERQAMGTGELFF.